The following is a T cell receptor (beta chain) sequence with its context. The clone's antigen remains unknown. No qualities accompany the bases; no much larger clone lies one base away. In the paper's terms, the time point label means: baseline before first vaccination. Vaccinee samples came from UK trials COV001 and COV002, including a single-blind randomized controlled phase 2/3 trial of AZD1222 (ChAdOx1 nCoV-19) in healthy adults. Trial participant PBMC samples were collected at day 0 and day 28 after the second dose for TCRbeta chain sequencing. The CDR3 regions of human TCRbeta chains were analyzed by immunosequencing. The authors processed their data as follows. Repertoire TCRs were matched against a reference library of SARS-CoV-2-specific TCRs generated with the MIRA antigen-specificity platform. Breadth was defined as the fraction of unique TCRs that were SARS-CoV-2-associated. Depth was defined as the fraction of total T cells that were SARS-CoV-2-associated. Using the MIRA data, each spike-specific TCR was assigned both to the spike region to which the TCR was reactive and to a CD4 or CD8 class. Log10-transformed breadth and depth values were compared by one-way ANOVA with Sidak's multiple comparisons tests. Held by TCRdb, this immuneACCESS table contains in-frame sequences only and omits some clones. Under half of the omission traces to an unresolved V gene where checked; the cause of the rest is unknown. V and J calls and clone size are those listed in that table; D and trimming were worked out from the DNA. Counted in this sample were about 150,000 clones; roughly 90% of them appeared once. The top ten clonotypes cover 1.9% of the sample.

Counted from cysteine to phenylalanine, this CDR3 has 13 amino acids. Only the CDR3 DNA is retained, 39 bases long and in frame from the first base. Per the germline V gene, SGHTA is the CDR1 and FQGNSA is the CDR2. V has 6 bases trimmed and J has 5 bases trimmed; junction bases matching no gene number 6. The data originate from a study of T cell responses to AZD1222 COVID-19 vaccine (TCRdb year 2021). Broadly, across the study: AZD1222 recipients whose second dose came at about 4 weeks and those whose second dose came at about 12 weeks were combined into one group, since spike-specific TCR depth and breadth did not differ between the two schedules. TCR sequencing covered some 250 trial participants: about 210 given two doses of AZD1222 and 26 given two doses of MenACWY control vaccine. Enrollment into the trials was organized by age into subgroups of 18-55, 56-69 and 70-plus years, and those subgroups contained approximately 160, 26 and 62 TCR-sequenced participants, respectively.

What the research found in general, with its limitations: Conclusions about previously exposed vaccinees are limited because only six or seven AZD1222 recipients were SARS-CoV-2 seropositive at baseline. The whole spike protein was spanned by vaccine-associated CD4 TCRs, and dominant responses were seen in regions 160-218 and 743-854. The 56-69-year group was small, and its depth increase did not reach significance, likely because of low power. Reportedly, close to half of the unique spike-specific TCRs recognized epitopes lying outside the regions that are mutated in the B.1.351 and B.1.1.7 variants. Participants were mostly white British and included more females than males, and it was suggested by the authors that clonal diversity may have been underestimated. No day 14 peak-response samples were available, so repertoires were characterized only after the peak T cell response. Spike-specific TCR breadth and depth rose significantly after two AZD1222 doses compared with day 0 and with MenACWY recipients.

This receptor chain uses TRBV7-2 and TRBJ1-2; TRBD1 lines up with 7 middle nucleotides. This specimen was peripheral blood, taken on day 0 of AZD1222 vaccination. This TCR was recovered from an adult in good health. This receptor carries the CDR3 CASSQQGNYGYTF. The DNA sequence is as follows: TGTGCCAGCAGTCAACAGGGGAATTATGGCTACACCTTC.